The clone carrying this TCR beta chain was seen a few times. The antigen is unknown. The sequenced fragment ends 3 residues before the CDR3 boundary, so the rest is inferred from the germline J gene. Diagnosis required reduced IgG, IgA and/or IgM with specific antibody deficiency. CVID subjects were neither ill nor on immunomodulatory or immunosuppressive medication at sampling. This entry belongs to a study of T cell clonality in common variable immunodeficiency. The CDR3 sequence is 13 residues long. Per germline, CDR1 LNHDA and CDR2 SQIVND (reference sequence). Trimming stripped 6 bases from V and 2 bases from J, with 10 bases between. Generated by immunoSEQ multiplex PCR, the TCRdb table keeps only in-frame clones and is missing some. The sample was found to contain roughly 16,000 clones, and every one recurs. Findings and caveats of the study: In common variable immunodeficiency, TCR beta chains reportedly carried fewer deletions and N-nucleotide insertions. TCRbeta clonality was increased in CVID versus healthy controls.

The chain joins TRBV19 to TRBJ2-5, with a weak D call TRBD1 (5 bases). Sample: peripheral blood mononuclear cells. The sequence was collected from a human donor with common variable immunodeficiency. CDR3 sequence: CASSSGLQETQYF. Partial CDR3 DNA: TGTGCCAGTAGCTCAGGGTTACAAGAGACC.